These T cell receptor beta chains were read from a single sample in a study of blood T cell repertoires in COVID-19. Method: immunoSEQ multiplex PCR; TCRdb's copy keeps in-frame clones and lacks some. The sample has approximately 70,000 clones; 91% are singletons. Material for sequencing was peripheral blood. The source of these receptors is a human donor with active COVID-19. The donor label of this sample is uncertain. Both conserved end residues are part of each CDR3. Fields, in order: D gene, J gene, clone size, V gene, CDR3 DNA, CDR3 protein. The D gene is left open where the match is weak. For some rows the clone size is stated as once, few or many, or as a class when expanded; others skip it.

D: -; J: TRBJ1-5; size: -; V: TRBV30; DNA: TGTGCCTGGCGGGGTGTTAACAGCAATCAGCCCCAGCATTTT; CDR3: CAWRGVNSNQPQHF
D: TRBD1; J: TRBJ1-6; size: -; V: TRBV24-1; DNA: TGTGCCACCAGTGATTTGGAGACAGGGGGATTTCTCAATTCACCCCTCCACTTT; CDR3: CATSDLETGGFLNSPLHF
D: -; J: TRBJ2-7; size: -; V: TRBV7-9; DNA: TGTGCCAGCAGCTTAGCGGGCCACTCCTACGAGCAGTACTTC; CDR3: CASSLAGHSYEQYF
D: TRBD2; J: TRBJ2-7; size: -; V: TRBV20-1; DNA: TGCAGTGCTAGTGTACCGGGGACTAGCGGAGAGAGGCAGTACTTC; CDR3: CSASVPGTSGERQYF
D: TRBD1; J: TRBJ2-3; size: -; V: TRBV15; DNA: TGTGCCACCAGCAGAGGTGGACAGGGGACGGATACGCAGTATTTT; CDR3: CATSRGGQGTDTQYF
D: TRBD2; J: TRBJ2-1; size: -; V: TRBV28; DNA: TGTGCCAGCAGGCCCGATGGGGCTAGCGGGAGGGAAGCACAATACAATGAGCAGTTCTTC; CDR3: CASRPDGASGREAQYNEQFF
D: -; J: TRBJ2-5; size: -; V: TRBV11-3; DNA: TGTGCCAGCAGCCCCCCAGGGGTAGAGACCCAGTACTTC; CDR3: CASSPPGVETQYF
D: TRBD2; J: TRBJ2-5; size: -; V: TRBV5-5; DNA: TGTGCCAGCAGCCAAACTAGCGGCCAAGAGACCCAGTACTTC; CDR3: CASSQTSGQETQYF
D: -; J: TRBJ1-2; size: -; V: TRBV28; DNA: TGTGCCAGCAGTTTCTCTCCTTATGGCTACACCTTC; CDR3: CASSFSPYGYTF
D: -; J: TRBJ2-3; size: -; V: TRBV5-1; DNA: TGCGCCAGCAGCCGGGATCGGGCAGGGGCTGATACGCAGTATTTT; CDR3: CASSRDRAGADTQYF
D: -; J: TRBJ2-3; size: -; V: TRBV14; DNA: TGTGCCAGCAGTTTCGCAGATACGCAGTATTTT; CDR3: CASSFADTQYF
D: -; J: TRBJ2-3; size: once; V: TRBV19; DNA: TGTGCCACCCAAGGAGGGGCCCACACAGATACGCAGTATTTT; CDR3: CATQGGAHTDTQYF
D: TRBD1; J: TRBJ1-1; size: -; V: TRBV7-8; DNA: TGTGCCAGCAGCCACCGGGACAGGTCACCTGAAGCTTTCTTT; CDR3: CASSHRDRSPEAFF
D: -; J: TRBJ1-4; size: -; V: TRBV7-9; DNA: TGTGCCAGCAGCCTGGAGCCTGAAAAACTGTTTTTT; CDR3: CASSLEPEKLFF
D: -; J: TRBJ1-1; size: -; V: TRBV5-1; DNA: TGCGCCAGCAGCCAAGAGATCGGATACAGGGTATCTGAAGCTTTCTTT; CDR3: CASSQEIGYRVSEAFF
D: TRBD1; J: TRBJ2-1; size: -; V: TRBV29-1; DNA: TGCAGCGGTTCCTTACAGGGGGGAAATGAGCAGTTCTTC; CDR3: CSGSLQGGNEQFF
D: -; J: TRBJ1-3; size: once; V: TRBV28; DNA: TGTGCCAGCAGTTCGACAGGATCTGGAAACACCATATATTTT; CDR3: CASSSTGSGNTIYF
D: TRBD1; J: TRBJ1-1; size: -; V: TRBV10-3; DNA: TGTGCCATCAGCCTCACAGGGGTCACTGAAGCTTTCTTT; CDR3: CAISLTGVTEAFF
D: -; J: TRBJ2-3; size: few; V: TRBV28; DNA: TGTGCCAGCAGCCTCGACAGGAGCACAGATACGCAGTATTTT; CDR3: CASSLDRSTDTQYF
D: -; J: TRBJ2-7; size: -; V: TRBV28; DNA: TGTGCCACGACGGGGGGCACTTCCTACGAGCAGTACTTC; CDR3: CATTGGTSYEQYF
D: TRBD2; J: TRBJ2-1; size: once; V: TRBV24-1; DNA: TGTGCCACCAGTGACAGCGGGAGGGTCTACAATGAGCAGTTCTTC; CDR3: CATSDSGRVYNEQFF
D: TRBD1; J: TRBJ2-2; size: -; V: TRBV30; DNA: TGTGCCTTTGGACAGGGAGCTGGGGAGCTGTTTTTT; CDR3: CAFGQGAGELFF
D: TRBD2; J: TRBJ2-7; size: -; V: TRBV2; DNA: TGTGCCAGCAGTGATATCGGTAGCGGGAGATCCTACGAGCAGTACTTC; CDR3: CASSDIGSGRSYEQYF
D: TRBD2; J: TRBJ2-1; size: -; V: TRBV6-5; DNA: TGTGCCACCCGACTAGCGGGAGGTGTAAATGAGCAGTTCTTC; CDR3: CATRLAGGVNEQFF
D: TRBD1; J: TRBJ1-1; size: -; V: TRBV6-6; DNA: TGTGCCAGCAGTTACGGTTCGACAGGGAAGACTGAAGCTTTCTTT; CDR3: CASSYGSTGKTEAFF
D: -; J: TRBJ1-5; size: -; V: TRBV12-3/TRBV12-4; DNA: TGTGCCAGCAGTTTCGGGGACAATCAGCCCCAGCATTTT; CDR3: CASSFGDNQPQHF
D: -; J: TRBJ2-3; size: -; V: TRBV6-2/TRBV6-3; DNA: TGTGCCAGCAGTCCCGGGGATACGCAGTATTTT; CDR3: CASSPGDTQYF
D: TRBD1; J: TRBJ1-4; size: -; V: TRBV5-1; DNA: TGCGCCAGCAGCGTCGGACAGGACTACAATGAAAAACTGTTTTTT; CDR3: CASSVGQDYNEKLFF
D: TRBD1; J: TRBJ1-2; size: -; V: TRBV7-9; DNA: TGTGCCAGCAGCTTAGGGACAGGGGTCCATGGCTACACCTTC; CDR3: CASSLGTGVHGYTF
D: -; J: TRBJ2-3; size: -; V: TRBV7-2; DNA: TGTGCCAGCAGCTTAGGCACCACAGGGAATACGCAGTATTTT; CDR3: CASSLGTTGNTQYF
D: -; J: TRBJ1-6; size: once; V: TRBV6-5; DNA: TGTGCCAGCACGCGGGGAAATAATTCACCCCTCCACTTT; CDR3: CASTRGNNSPLHF
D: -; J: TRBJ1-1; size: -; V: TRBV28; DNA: TGTGCCAGCAGCCAGGGATCGGTCACTGAAGCTTTCTTT; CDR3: CASSQGSVTEAFF
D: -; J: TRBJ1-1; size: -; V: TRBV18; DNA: TGTGCCAGCTCACCAACGAACAGGGAGAACACTGAAGCTTTCTTT; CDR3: CASSPTNRENTEAFF